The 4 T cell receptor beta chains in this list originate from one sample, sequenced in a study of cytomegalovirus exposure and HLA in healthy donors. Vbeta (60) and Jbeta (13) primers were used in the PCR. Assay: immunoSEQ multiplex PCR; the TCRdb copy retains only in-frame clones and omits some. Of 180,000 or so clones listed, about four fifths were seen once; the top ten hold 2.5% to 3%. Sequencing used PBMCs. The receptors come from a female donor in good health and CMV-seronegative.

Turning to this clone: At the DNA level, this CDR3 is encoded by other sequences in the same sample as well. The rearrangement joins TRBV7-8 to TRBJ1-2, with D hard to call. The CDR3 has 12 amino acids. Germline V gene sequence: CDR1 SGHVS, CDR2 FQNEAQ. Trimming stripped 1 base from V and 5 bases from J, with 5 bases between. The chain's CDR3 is CASSLGGYGYTF. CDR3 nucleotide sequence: TGTGCCAGCAGCTTAGGAGGATATGGCTACACCTTC.

The CDR3 DNA is TGTGCCAGCAGTTTATTGGGTGGTGCAGGGGCTAACTATGGCTACACCTTC. It specifies CASSLLGGAGANYGYTF. This chain uses TRBV27 with TRBJ1-2, with D perhaps TRBD1 (6 bases). This CDR3 comprises 17 residues. Germline V CDR1 and CDR2: MNHEY, SMNVEV (reference sequence). Trimming cost V 1 base and J 0 bases, with 15 bases left between them.

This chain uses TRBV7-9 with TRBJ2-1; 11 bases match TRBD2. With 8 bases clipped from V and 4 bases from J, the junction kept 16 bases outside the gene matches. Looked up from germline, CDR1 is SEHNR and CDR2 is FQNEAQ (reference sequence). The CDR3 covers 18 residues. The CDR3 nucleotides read TGTGCCAGCTTTGACAGGTATTTGACTAGCGGGAAGTACAATGAGCAGTTCTTC. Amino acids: CASFDRYLTSGKYNEQFF.

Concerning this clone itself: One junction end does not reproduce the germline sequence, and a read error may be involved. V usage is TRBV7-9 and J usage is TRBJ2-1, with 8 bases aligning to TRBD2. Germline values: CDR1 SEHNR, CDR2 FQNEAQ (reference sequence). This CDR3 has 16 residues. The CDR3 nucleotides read TGTTCCAGCAGCTTTAAACAAGCGGGAGCGCCGGGTGAGCAGTTCTTC. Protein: CSSSFKQAGAPGEQFF.